A selection of T cell receptor beta chains follows, all from one sample in a study of blood T cell repertoires in COVID-19. TCRdb keeps only in-frame clones here, not all; method: immunoSEQ multiplex PCR. Counted here are 45,000 to 65,000 clones, more than 75% occurring once; the ten biggest clones make up 7% to 9.5%. The source material was peripheral blood. These receptors were collected from a man between 45 and 60 years old with active COVID-19. Both conserved end residues are part of each CDR3.

TRBV5-1	CASSPSPQETQYF
TRBV30	CAWGARFQETQYF
TRBV6-1	CASSERGGRTTNEKLFF
TRBV28	CASSSSGTGGHTIYF
TRBV19	CASTGRPQETQYF
TRBV7-8	CASSLTAGNNNGYTF
TRBV18	CASSRTGTGERWYEQYF
TRBV11-3	CASSTSTSGGALYEQFF
TRBV10-3	CAISAAGGNQPQHF
TRBV25-1	CASSESEGLKAFF
TRBV7-2	CASSSERHEPQHF
TRBV6-1	CASSEAVGAPGIQYF
TRBV2	CASSAPGSNTF
TRBV6-5	CASRRQARGGELFF
TRBV19	CASRPPSGGAGEQYF
TRBV30	CAWTEAANTEAFF
TRBV2	CASSERDRGYTF
TRBV27	CASSPTGIGYTF
TRBV30	CAWSLSTVAQPQHF
TRBV30	CAWSEGGAGGEKLFF
TRBV7-2	CASSVASGGVQETQYF
TRBV2	CASRTRGMDYGYTF
TRBV5-1	CASSWTGQGRTDTQYF
TRBV6-5	CASSYSDRGKETQYF
TRBV11-2	CATESTSGSRTGELFF
TRBV7-2	CASSLGHSNYGYTF
TRBV6-5	CASAPGQGARGYTF
TRBV7-8	CASSSLGGGTNTEAFF
TRBV7-2	CASSLPASGGYTGELFF
TRBV28	CASSPRRGGFGNQPQHF
TRBV28	CASRRQGSWPQHF
TRBV28	CASTSHREWNSPLHF
TRBV28	CASRSGTSGNYEQYF
TRBV23-1	CASSLGHMVGPSTYEQYF
TRBV24-1	CATSDLGLAGANEQFF
TRBV15	CATSRAPGQGGDTQYF
TRBV5-1	CASSLQQGTTGGQYF
TRBV5-1	CASSLGNLANYGYTF
TRBV6-5	CASSYSTTRPTGELFF
TRBV7-9	CASSLGTGGLNTEAFF
TRBV5-6	CASSLAPSRPHNEQFF
TRBV10-1	CARQGRQPQHF
TRBV27	CASSLYRGITEAFF
TRBV4-3	CASSPNRGLGDTQYF
TRBV7-2	CASSPGLGVGEQFF
TRBV25-1	CASSDQGDNSPLHF
TRBV5-1	CASSFGDRGNYEQYF
TRBV29-1	CSVHGTTSYNEQFF
TRBV2	CASSGTAGYGYTF
TRBV5-6	CASSTLQGASNTEAFF